This note documents a single TCR beta chain sequence. Its antigen target is currently unknown. No per-base quality is available; no much larger clone lies one base away. The CDR3 runs 13 amino acids, cysteine and phenylalanine included. The read is trimmed to its CDR3 DNA, 39 bases read in frame from base 1. V is pared back by 4 bases and J by 5 bases, with 13 bases lying between the germline termini. The germline V gene gives CDR1 as SGHRS and CDR2 as YFSETQ. The data belong to a study of OX40 agonist ivuxolimab in advanced cancers. Context from the whole study: The costimulatory receptor OX40 (CD134) was targeted by ivuxolimab, a fully human IgG2 agonistic monoclonal antibody. In the dose-escalation cohort, 82.7% of patients were male, and the mean age was roughly 60 years, with a range of roughly 20 to 80. Patients were allowed to have had prior anti-PD-1, anti-PD-L1 or anti-CTLA-4 therapy, and approximately 43% of the dose-escalation patients had previously received checkpoint inhibitors. The paper reports the monotherapy dose-escalation portion (N of about 56 patients) of the phase I ivuxolimab trial. Of the 50 to 55 dose-escalation patients, hepatocellular carcinoma was present in about 20, melanoma in some 15, renal cell carcinoma in 9 and head and neck cancer in 9. Partial responses occurred in three dose-escalation patients: two with cutaneous melanoma and one with hepatocellular carcinoma. Peripheral TCRbeta sequencing aimed to test whether ivuxolimab altered TCR sequence diversity and caused clonal T-cell expansion. Intravenous ivuxolimab was administered to patients every 2 weeks at six dose levels: 0.01, 0.1, 0.3, 1.5, 3 and 10 mg/kg.

Study-level results and caveats: At doses of 0.1 to 3.0 mg/kg, clonal expansion of both CD4+ and CD8+ blood T cells was observed from baseline to week 6. In the 0.1-3.0 mg/kg groups, partial responders were among the patients with the lowest normalized peripheral clonal expansion, particularly in CD8+ T cells. Low levels of normalized T-cell clonal expansion were also seen in some patients who did not respond. The antigen specificity of the peripheral T cells that underwent clonal expansion was not determined. After ivuxolimab, expanded clones were on average more numerous among CD8+ T cells than among CD4+ T cells.

The trial excluded patients who had a history of autoimmune disease or were on systemic immunosuppression. In every dose cohort, peripheral blood was drawn for TCR sequencing at baseline, cycle 4 day 1, and cycle 7 day 1. Samples were obtained from an open-label, multicenter, first-in-human phase I dose-escalation trial of ivuxolimab. Adults with locally advanced or metastatic melanoma, renal cell, hepatocellular, or head and neck squamous cell carcinoma were enrolled in the trial. Before TCR sequencing, CD4+ T cells and CD8+ T cells were sorted from peripheral blood as separate populations. Genomic DNA was extracted from sorted cells for sequencing of the TCRbeta CDR3 region. TCRbeta CDR3 regions were sequenced using the immunoSEQ Assay. This is the immuneACCESS table as TCRdb keeps it, with only in-frame sequences that have V and J called. A part of the clones is gone; compared with another copy, unresolved V genes explain less than half, and the rest is unexplained. In all, the sample holds 78,000 or so clones, and 92% of those were seen once. The top ten clonotypes cover more than 0.4% of the sample.

The starting material was CD4+ or CD8+ T cells sorted from blood, obtained in a trial of the OX40 agonist ivuxolimab. The sequence came from an adult with an advanced solid tumor such as melanoma, head and neck, liver or kidney cancer. Recombination connected TRBV5-1 to TRBJ2-7; perhaps TRBD1 is the D gene, with 6 bases matching. The DNA is TGCGCCAGCAGCCTGGGGGCCCCCAACGAGCAGTACTTC. The encoded protein is CASSLGAPNEQYF.